This TCR beta chain is from a study of cytomegalovirus exposure and HLA in healthy donors. Study information: Per a later analysis, the approximately 700 first-cohort and 120 or so validation repertoires shared one platform.

Assay used: immunoSEQ multiplex PCR; TCRdb lists only in-frame clones, some missing. The sample has 210,000 or so clones, approximately 86% seen once. Study-wide results and limits: The study found most TCR sequences rare, yet found some public TCRs in many donors. The study recorded 160 or so TCR beta chains that were cytomegalovirus-associated. Later, an analysis found that TCR clusters from the first cohort tended to co-occur in the 120 validation repertoires.

A remark on this clone: The antigen is unknown.

This TCR came from a woman younger than 30 in good health and CMV-seronegative. Sequences were obtained from PBMCs.

CDR3 sequence reads: CASSPKPGELFF. CDR3 DNA sequence: TGTGCCAGCAGTCCTAAACCCGGGGAGCTGTTTTTT. This chain connects TRBV6-5 to TRBJ2-2; D remains unclear. In germline, CDR1 is MNHEY, CDR2 SVGAGI. V was clipped by 5 bases and J by 6 bases, with 7 bases between them. This CDR3 is 12 amino acids long.